The 6 T cell receptor beta chains below come from one sample, sequenced in a study of a mutant IDH1 vaccine in newly diagnosed glioma. The sample's time point: week 35, safety follow-up. Topical imiquimod was applied with each vaccine dose, which held 300 ug of mutant IDH1 20-mer peptide. The protocol was immunoSEQ multiplex PCR, while the TCRdb copy is restricted to in-frame clones and leaves out a portion. The sample holds around 53,000 clones, approximately 79% seen once. These receptors have no identified antigens. Sample: PBMCs, taken from a glioma patient whose treatment included an IDH1 peptide vaccine. All receptors derive from a man in his forties with glioma.

This chain links TRBV10-3 with TRBJ1-1; a possible D gene is TRBD1 (5 bases). This CDR3 has 15 amino acids. The V gene's germline CDR1 is ENHRY and CDR2 SYGVKD. V shed 0 bases and J shed 0 bases, with 8 bases lying between them. The chain's CDR3 is CAISESSGLNTEAFF. CDR3 bases: TGTGCCATCAGTGAGTCCTCAGGGCTGAACACTGAAGCTTTCTTT.

The V gene is TRBV7-9, the J gene TRBJ2-7; 8 positions match TRBD1. The CDR3 has 15 amino acids. V trimming: 5 bases; J trimming: 7 bases; junction bases outside the gene matches: 13. In germline, CDR1 is SEHNR, CDR2 FQNEAQ (reference sequence). The CDR3 loop reads CASSPRQGKLGEQYF. The CDR3 DNA sequence: TGTGCCAGCAGCCCTAGACAGGGGAAGTTGGGTGAGCAGTACTTC. The full variable domain, completed using reference TRBV7-9 and TRBJ2-7, is DTGVSQNPRHKITKRGQNVTFRCDPISEHNRLYWYRQTLGQGPEFLTYFQNEAQLEKSRLLSDRFSAERPKGSFSTLEIQRTEQGDSAMYLCASSPRQGKLGEQYFGPGTRLTVT.

This chain uses TRBV2 with TRBJ1-5; TRBD1 matches 8 bases. Looked up from germline, CDR1 is SNHLY and CDR2 is FYNNEI. V dropped 6 bases and J dropped 3; count of bases not matched to a gene: 13. The CDR3 is 17 amino acids. The DNA for the CDR3 is TGTGCCAGCAGCAAGGGATATACAGGGGGTTACAATCAGCCCCAGCATTTT. Protein: CASSKGYTGGYNQPQHF.

The chain recombines TRBV7-8 with TRBJ1-5, with 7 bases matching TRBD1. Germline V gives CDR1 SGHVS, CDR2 FQNEAQ. The V segment lost 1 base and the J segment 4 bases; nucleotides outside the gene matches: 1. The CDR3 covers 14 residues. The CDR3 protein is CASSLVQGNQPQHF. CDR3 nucleotide sequence: TGTGCCAGCAGCTTAGTACAGGGGAATCAGCCCCAGCATTTT.

The rearrangement uses TRBV19 and TRBJ2-5, with D possibly being TRBD2 (6 bases). Germline V gene data show CDR1 as LNHDA and CDR2 as SQIVND (reference sequence). V shed 4 bases and J shed 6 bases, with 15 bases lying between them. The CDR3 contains 14 residues. The CDR3 reads CASSSNAGTQTQYF. The CDR3 nucleotides read TGTGCCAGTAGTAGTAATGCCGGGACTCAGACCCAGTACTTC.

The table lists this clone with a few counts. The chain couples TRBV19 to TRBJ1-4, with TRBD1 matching over 9 bases. This CDR3 is 15 amino acids long. Germline loops: CDR1 LNHDA, CDR2 SQIVND (reference sequence). With V trimmed by 4 bases and J by 8 bases, 8 bases remained unmatched. The CDR3 loop is CASSRSGTGKEKLFF. The CDR3, as DNA: TGTGCCAGTAGTAGGTCCGGGACAGGGAAGGAAAAACTGTTTTTT.